The clone carrying this T cell receptor (beta chain) has a single count. The sample is drawn from a study of T-cell memory formation after mild COVID-19. Study-level information: For the most part, TCR clusters were specific to one donor.

The germline V and J ends were trimmed by 0 bases and 7 bases, with 10 bases remaining between them. The CDR3 covers 13 residues. Germline CDR1 reads LGHNA; CDR2 reads YNFKEQ. TCRdb passed the 5' RACE reads through MiXCR, listing each CDR3 protein once. Of around 320,000 distinct CDR3 sequences in the sample, around 19% were seen once. The chain has TRBV4-2 and TRBJ2-7; no reliable D call. The clonotype originates from a man between 18 and 35 years old who had mild COVID-19 (a few samples of this study predate the infection). Cell type and time point are not known. Material: PBMCs or a T cell subset sorted from them (not recorded which). Written as DNA, the CDR3 is TGTGCCAGCAGCCAAGATAGGGTGAGGGAGCAGTACTTC. It is translated as CASSQDRVREQYF.